Presented here are 20 T cell receptor beta chains from one specimen sequenced in a study of T cell responses to AZD1222 COVID-19 vaccine. Measured with immunoSEQ multiplex PCR; TCRdb has only the in-frame clones, and not every one. The table includes about 150,000 clones, approximately 89% detected once. The specimen was peripheral blood, collected on day 0 of AZD1222 vaccination. The receptors originated from an adult in good health.

The chain has TRBV27 and TRBJ2-7; TRBD1 matches 7 bases. The CDR3 sequence is 12 residues long. V lost 6 bases and J lost 1; bases outside the gene matches: 0. Germline loops: CDR1 MNHEY, CDR2 SMNVEV (reference sequence). Here the CDR3 reads CASRQGSYEQYF. The CDR3 DNA reads as TGTGCCAGCAGACAGGGGTCCTACGAGCAGTACTTC.

The chain joins TRBV12-3 or TRBV12-4 to TRBJ2-7; D call uncertain. The length of the CDR3 is 13 residues. The V end was cut by 6 bases, the J end by 0 bases, with 9 bases between. The CDR3, as DNA: TGTGCCAGCAGCCTAGACATCTCCTACGAGCAGTACTTC. It specifies CASSLDISYEQYF.

The V gene is TRBV5-6, the J gene TRBJ2-1, with 8 nucleotides matching TRBD2. Losses at the gene ends were 2 bases for V and 7 bases for J; bases not matched to a gene: 5. Germline CDR1 and CDR2: SGHDT and YYEEEE. The CDR3 contains 14 residues. CDR3 coding DNA: TGTGCCAGCAGCTTTCAGAGCGGGAGTAATGAGCAGTTCTTC. It codes for CASSFQSGSNEQFF.

J is TRBJ1-1 and V is TRBV25-1; the D is unclear. Trimming took 7 bases from V and 2 from J, leaving 26 bases between them. CDR3 length: 18 residues. In germline, CDR1 is MGHDK, CDR2 SYGVNS. This CDR3 is CASNWPRTLVGNNTEAFF. Here the CDR3 DNA reads TGTGCCAGCAACTGGCCCAGGACCTTAGTTGGGAACAACACTGAAGCTTTCTTT. The full variable domain, with the rest looked up from reference TRBV25-1 and TRBJ1-1, is EADIYQTPRYLVIGTGKKITLECSQTMGHDKMYWYQQDPGMELHLIHYSYGVNSTEKGDLSSESTVSRIRTEHFPLTLESARPSHTSQYLCASNWPRTLVGNNTEAFFGQGTRLTVV.

This sequence joins TRBV14 and TRBJ2-3; perhaps TRBD2 as D (6 bases). CDR3 length: 15 amino acids. Trimming took 3 bases from V and 0 from J, leaving 10 bases between them. Germline V gene data show CDR1 as SGHDN and CDR2 as FVKESK. The CDR3 nucleotides are TGTGCCAGCAGCCACGGCGGGACTAGCACAGATACGCAGTATTTT. Its protein is CASSHGGTSTDTQYF.

In DNA form, the CDR3 reads TGTGCCAGTAGTATAGCCAGACAGGTCTCCTACGAGCAGTACTTC. As protein: CASSIARQVSYEQYF. This chain links TRBV19 with TRBJ2-7, with a tentative D call TRBD1 (6 bases). The length of the CDR3 is 15 residues. Germline loops: CDR1 LNHDA, CDR2 SQIVND (reference sequence). V lost 1 base to trimming and J lost 0 bases, with 10 bases between them. The full variable domain, completed using reference TRBV19 and TRBJ2-7, is DGGITQSPKYLFRKEGQNVTLSCEQNLNHDAMYWYRQDPGQGLRLIYYSQIVNDFQKGDIAEGYSVSREKKESFPLTVTSAQKNPTAFYLCASSIARQVSYEQYFGPGTRLTVT.

The V and J genes are TRBV30 and TRBJ2-6, with 7 positions matching TRBD2. The V gene's germline CDR1 is GTSNPN and CDR2 SVGIG (reference sequence). V dropped 1 base and J dropped 2; count of bases not matched to a gene: 5. The CDR3 has 16 residues. Written as DNA, the CDR3 is TGTGCCTGGAGTGCTGGGGGAGGGGCTGGGGCCAACGTCCTGACTTTC. Amino acids: CAWSAGGGAGANVLTF. The variable domain in full, with the rest retrieved from reference TRBV30 and TRBJ2-6, is SQTIHQWPATLVQPVGSPLSLECTVEGTSNPNLYWYRQAAGRGLQLLFYSVGIGQISSEVPQNLSASRPQDRQFILSSKKLLLSDSGFYLCAWSAGGGAGANVLTFGAGSRLTVL.

The V call is TRBV7-2, the J call TRBJ1-4; D unclear. Looked up from germline, CDR1 is SGHTA and CDR2 is FQGNSA. With 5 bases removed from V and 5 bases from J, the gap between germline ends came to 12 bases. The CDR3 spans 14 residues. In nucleotides, the CDR3 is TGTGCCAGCAGCCTCCAACGATTGAATGAAAAACTGTTTTTT. Amino acids: CASSLQRLNEKLFF.

This chain joins TRBV4-3 and TRBJ2-5; 7 bases fit TRBD1. Germline CDR1 is LGHNA and CDR2 is YSLEER. This CDR3 is 17 amino acids long. V was clipped by 0 bases and J by 4 bases; unmatched bases: 11. In DNA, the CDR3 is TGCGCCAGCAGCCAAGATCGGCTCACAGGGGACCTAGAGACCCAGTACTTC. Protein sequence: CASSQDRLTGDLETQYF.

The chain joins TRBV9 to TRBJ1-6; D not resolved. Germline CDR1 is SGDLS and CDR2 is YYNGEE. Trimming shortened V by 7 bases and J by 0 bases, and 8 bases separated the two germline ends. The CDR3 consists of 14 residues. The CDR3 sequence: CASAGSSYNSPLHF. Here the CDR3 DNA reads TGTGCCAGCGCCGGGAGCTCCTATAATTCACCCCTCCACTTT.

CDR3 DNA sequence: TGTGCCACCGCGACAGGGCATAATTCACCCCTCCACTTT. It translates to CATATGHNSPLHF. V is TRBV6-5 and J is TRBJ1-6; 7 bases fit TRBD1. Germline trimming cut 10 bases from V and 5 bases from J; bases unmatched to any gene: 5. Germline V lookup: CDR1 MNHEY, CDR2 SVGAGI. The CDR3 has 13 amino acids.

V usage is TRBV11-2 and J usage is TRBJ2-5, with no clear D. The germline V gene encodes CDR1 SGHAT and CDR2 FQNNGV. The CDR3 contains 16 residues. Between the trimmed V and J ends, which lost 0 bases and 2 bases, there was a span of 13 bases. CDR3 loop: CASSLDRLVGQETQYF. The CDR3 nucleotides read TGTGCCAGCAGCTTAGATCGGCTAGTGGGGCAAGAGACCCAGTACTTC.

This chain links TRBV7-9 with TRBJ1-2; possibly TRBD1 for D (5 bases). CDR3 length: 14 amino acids. Trimming pared 5 bases from V and 2 bases from J, leaving 12 bases between. Germline V gene sequence: CDR1 SEHNR, CDR2 FQNEAQ (reference sequence). CDR3 residues: CASSGHKENYGYTF. The CDR3 bases are TGTGCCAGCAGCGGACATAAGGAGAACTATGGCTACACCTTC.

The gene calls are TRBV10-3 and TRBJ2-2; no reliable D call. Between the trimmed V and J ends, which lost 6 bases and 6 bases, there was a span of 20 bases. The CDR3 consists of 16 residues. CDR1 and CDR2 from the germline V gene are ENHRY and SYGVKD. In nucleotides, the CDR3 is TGTGCCATCAGCGAAGTGGAACTTCCACTTTCCGGGGAGCTGTTTTTT. Translated, it gives CAISEVELPLSGELFF.

This chain connects TRBV5-1 to TRBJ2-7; D is uncertain. The CDR3 is made up of 15 amino acids. Germline CDR1 SGHRS, CDR2 YFSETQ. Trimming took off 1 base at V and 6 bases at J, with 17 bases between the two ends. The CDR3 region is CASSLLGGGTGEQYF. DNA of the CDR3: TGCGCCAGCAGCTTGTTAGGCGGTGGCACGGGCGAGCAGTACTTC.

The rearrangement joins TRBV7-2 to TRBJ2-1; 8 bases agree with TRBD2. The germline V gene has CDR1 SGHTA and CDR2 FQGNSA. The J segment lost 15 bases and the V segment lost 1 base, leaving 14 bases of the junction unmatched. The CDR3 contains 15 residues. The CDR3, as DNA: TGTGCCAGCAGCTTAGTCTCTAGCGGGTGGACACTCCGGTTCTTC. Translating gives CASSLVSSGWTLRFF.

The chain has TRBV7-2 and TRBJ2-7; unclear D gene. V was pared by 0 bases and J by 4 bases, with 7 bases between. Looked up from germline, CDR1 is SGHTA and CDR2 is FQGNSA. The CDR3 spans 13 residues. CDR3 in amino acids: CASSLANVYEQYF. The CDR3 region has the DNA TGTGCCAGCAGCTTAGCGAACGTTTACGAGCAGTACTTC.

This chain connects TRBV6-5 to TRBJ1-2; D unclear. The ends were cut back, 10 bases at V and 6 bases at J, with 15 bases in the middle. Germline values: CDR1 MNHEY, CDR2 SVGAGI. The CDR3 runs to 12 residues. The CDR3 DNA follows: TGTGCCACCGCGATCGGGAGGAATGGCTACACCTTC. Translation gives CATAIGRNGYTF.

The chain carries TRBV9 and TRBJ1-2; the D is unclear. Germline CDR1 reads SGDLS; CDR2 reads YYNGEE. The CDR3 loop spans 14 amino acids. Trimming pared 4 bases from V and 3 bases from J, leaving 13 bases between. The CDR3 sequence is CASSPRTDYYGYTF. The CDR3 nucleotides are TGTGCCAGCAGCCCCCGGACCGATTACTATGGCTACACCTTC.

V gene TRBV6-2 or TRBV6-3 combines with J gene TRBJ2-7, with D possibly matching TRBD2 (5 bases). From germline, CDR1 is MNHEY and CDR2 SVGEGT. Trimming took off 5 bases at V and 0 bases at J, with 14 bases between the two ends. This CDR3 comprises 15 residues. The CDR3 region has the DNA TGTGCCAGCAGTGGGAGACAAAAGATCTCCTACGAGCAGTACTTC. Its protein is CASSGRQKISYEQYF.